A single sample gave rise to the 6 T cell receptor beta chains below, sequenced in a study of T cell repertoires in cytomegalovirus infection. TCRdb re-derived calls from the reads in MiXCR, one entry per CDR3 protein. The sample shows 150,000 to 200,000 distinct CDR3 sequences, 13% to 15% of them seen only once. The specimen was PBMCs. These receptors originate from a human donor in good health (CMV status not recorded). Some clones in this sample may be carry-over from other donors' samples.

This clonotype was picked up many times. J is TRBJ1-1 and V is TRBV7-9; TRBD1 might be the D (6 bases). The germline V and J ends were trimmed by 3 bases and 1 base, with 12 bases remaining between them. CDR1 SEHNR and CDR2 FQNEAQ come from the germline V gene (reference sequence). The CDR3 is made up of 15 amino acids. CDR3 DNA: TGTGCCAGCAGCTTCTTTGAGGGGGGGAACACTGAAGCTTTCTTT. It translates to CASSFFEGGNTEAFF.

This sequence joins TRBV20-1 and TRBJ2-4, with no clear D. Germline lookup yields CDR1 DFQATT and CDR2 SNEGSKA (reference sequence). V shed 0 bases and J shed 1 base, with 10 bases lying between them. The CDR3 totals 15 residues. CDR3 residues: CSAREPLGAKNIQYF. CDR3 nucleotides: TGCAGTGCTAGAGAACCGCTGGGCGCCAAAAACATTCAGTACTTC.

V gene TRBV6-6 combines with J gene TRBJ1-4, with D possibly being TRBD1 (5 bases). Germline V gene lookup returns CDR1 MNHNY and CDR2 SVGAGI (reference sequence). The CDR3 sequence is 16 residues long. The V and J ends lost 11 bases and 8 bases respectively, with 27 bases between them. The CDR3 DNA is TGTGCCGGCCCACAGACACTCAGCAGGGCGAGAGAAAAACTGTTTTTT. It specifies CAGPQTLSRAREKLFF.

The chain combines TRBV11-1 with TRBJ2-1; the D is unclear. This CDR3 is 12 amino acids long. Germline CDR1 and CDR2: SGHAT and FQDESV (reference sequence). Trimming shortened V by 3 bases and J by 7 bases, and 7 bases separated the two germline ends. CDR3 residues: CASSFGNNEQFF. In nucleotides, the CDR3 is TGTGCCAGCAGCTTCGGAAATAATGAGCAGTTCTTC.

This clonotype was picked up many times. The J gene is TRBJ2-2, the V gene TRBV7-2; no clear D. The CDR3 contains 14 residues. Germline V lookup: CDR1 SGHTA, CDR2 FQGNSA. V shed 1 base and J shed 3 bases, with 6 bases lying between them. CDR3 in DNA: TGTGCCAGCAGCTTAGTAGGGTACACCGGGGAGCTGTTTTTT. Protein product: CASSLVGYTGELFF.

This clonotype has ten or more counts. This rearrangement joins TRBV7-6 to TRBJ1-2; weak D call: TRBD1 (6 bases). V lost 5 bases to trimming and J lost 4 bases, with 17 bases between them. Looked up from germline, CDR1 is SGHVS and CDR2 is FNYEAQ. This CDR3 has 15 amino acids. The CDR3 bases are TGTGCCAGCAGCCGGACAGCAGCGGAATTCTATGGCTACACCTTC. It translates to CASSRTAAEFYGYTF.